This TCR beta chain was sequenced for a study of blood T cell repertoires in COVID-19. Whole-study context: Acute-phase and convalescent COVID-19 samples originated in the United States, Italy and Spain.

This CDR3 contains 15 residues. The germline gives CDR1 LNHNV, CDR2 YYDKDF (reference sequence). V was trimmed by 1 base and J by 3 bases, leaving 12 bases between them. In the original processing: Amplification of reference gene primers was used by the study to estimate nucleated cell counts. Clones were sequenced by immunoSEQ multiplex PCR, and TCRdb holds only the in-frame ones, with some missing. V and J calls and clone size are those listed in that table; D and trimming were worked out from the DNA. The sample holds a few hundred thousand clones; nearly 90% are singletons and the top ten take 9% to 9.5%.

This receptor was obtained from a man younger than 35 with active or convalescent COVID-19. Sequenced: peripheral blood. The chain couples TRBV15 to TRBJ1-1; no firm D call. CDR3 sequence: CATSRGEFVDTEAFF. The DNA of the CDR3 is TGTGCCACCAGCAGAGGGGAGTTCGTGGACACTGAAGCTTTCTTT. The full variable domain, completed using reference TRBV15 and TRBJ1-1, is DAMVIQNPRYQVTQFGKPVTLSCSQTLNHNVMYWYQQKSSQAPKLLFHYYDKDFNNEADTPDNFQSRRPNTSFCFLDIRSPGLGDTAMYLCATSRGEFVDTEAFFGQGTRLTVV.